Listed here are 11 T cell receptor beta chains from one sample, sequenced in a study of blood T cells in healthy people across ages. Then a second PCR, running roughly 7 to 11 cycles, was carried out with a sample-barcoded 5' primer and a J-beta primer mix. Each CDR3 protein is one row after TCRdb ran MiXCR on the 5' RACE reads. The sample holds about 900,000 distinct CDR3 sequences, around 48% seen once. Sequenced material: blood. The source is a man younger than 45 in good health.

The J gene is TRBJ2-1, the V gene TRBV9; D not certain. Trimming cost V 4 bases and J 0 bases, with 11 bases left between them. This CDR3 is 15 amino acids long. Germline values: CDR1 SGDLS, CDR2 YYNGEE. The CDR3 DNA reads TGTGCCAGCAGCCCCGACGGAAACTCCTACAATGAGCAGTTCTTC. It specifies CASSPDGNSYNEQFF.

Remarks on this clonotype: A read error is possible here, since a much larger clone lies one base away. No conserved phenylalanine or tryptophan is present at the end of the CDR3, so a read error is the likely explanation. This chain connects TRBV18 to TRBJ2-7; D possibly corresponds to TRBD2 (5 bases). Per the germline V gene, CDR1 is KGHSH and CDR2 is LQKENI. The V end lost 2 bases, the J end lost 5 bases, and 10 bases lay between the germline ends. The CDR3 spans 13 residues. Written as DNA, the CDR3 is TGTGCCAGCTCACCAGGCGGAGGAGACGAGCAGTACTTA. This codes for CASSPGGGDEQYL.

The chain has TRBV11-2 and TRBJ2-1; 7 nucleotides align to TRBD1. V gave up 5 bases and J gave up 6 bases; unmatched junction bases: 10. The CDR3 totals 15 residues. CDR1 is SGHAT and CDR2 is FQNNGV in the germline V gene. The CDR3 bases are TGTGCCAGCAGCCCAGAGGGGGCAGGGGTCAATGAGCAGTTCTTC. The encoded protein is CASSPEGAGVNEQFF.

The CDR3 here is CASSLQARDYGYTF. CDR3 sequence (DNA): TGCGCCAGCAGCTTACAGGCCAGGGACTATGGCTACACCTTC. The chain has TRBV5-1 and TRBJ1-2, with D possibly being TRBD1 (5 bases). Germline V gene sequence: CDR1 SGHRS, CDR2 YFSETQ. The germline V and J ends were trimmed by 2 bases and 3 bases, with 11 bases remaining between them. The CDR3 contains 14 residues.

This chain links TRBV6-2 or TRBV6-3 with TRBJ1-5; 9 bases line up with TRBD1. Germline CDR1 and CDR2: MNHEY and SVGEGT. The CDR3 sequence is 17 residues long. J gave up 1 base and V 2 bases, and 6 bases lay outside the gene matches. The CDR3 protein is CASSYPPDRGSNQPQHF. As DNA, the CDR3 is TGTGCCAGCAGTTACCCACCGGACAGGGGAAGCAATCAGCCCCAGCATTTT.

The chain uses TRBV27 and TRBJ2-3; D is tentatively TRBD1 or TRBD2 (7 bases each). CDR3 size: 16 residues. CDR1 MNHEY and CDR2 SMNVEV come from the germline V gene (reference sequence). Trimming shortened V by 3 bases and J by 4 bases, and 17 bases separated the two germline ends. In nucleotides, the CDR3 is TGTGCCAGCAGTTTTATCATCAGGGGGGGAGCAGATACGCAGTATTTT. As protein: CASSFIIRGGADTQYF.

DNA of the CDR3: TGCAGTGCCCCCGAGGGGGGGATTTTCAATGAGCAGTTCTTC. This sequence encodes CSAPEGGIFNEQFF. The chain joins TRBV20-1 to TRBJ2-1; weak D call: TRBD2 (7 bases). The CDR3 is made up of 14 amino acids. CDR1 and CDR2 from the germline V gene are DFQATT and SNEGSKA (reference sequence). V was shortened by 6 bases and J by 6 bases, with 18 bases between the two germline ends.

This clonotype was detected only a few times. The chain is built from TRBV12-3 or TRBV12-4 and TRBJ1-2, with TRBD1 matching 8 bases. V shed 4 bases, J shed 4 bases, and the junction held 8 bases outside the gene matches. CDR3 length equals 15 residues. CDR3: CASSSAIGTGYGYTF. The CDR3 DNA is TGTGCCAGCAGTTCGGCCATAGGGACAGGCTATGGCTACACCTTC.

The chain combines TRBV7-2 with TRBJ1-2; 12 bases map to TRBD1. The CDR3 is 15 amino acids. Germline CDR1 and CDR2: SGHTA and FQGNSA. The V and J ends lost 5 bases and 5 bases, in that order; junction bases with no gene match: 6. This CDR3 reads CASSKGTGGSYGYTF. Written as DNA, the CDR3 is TGTGCCAGCAGCAAGGGGACAGGGGGCAGTTATGGCTACACCTTC. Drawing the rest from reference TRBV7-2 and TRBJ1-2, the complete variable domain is GAGVSQSPSNKVTEKGKDVELRCDPISGHTALYWYRQSLGQGLEFLIYFQGNSAPDKSGLPSDRFSAERTGGSVSTLTIQRTQQEDSAVYLCASSKGTGGSYGYTFGSGTRLTVV.

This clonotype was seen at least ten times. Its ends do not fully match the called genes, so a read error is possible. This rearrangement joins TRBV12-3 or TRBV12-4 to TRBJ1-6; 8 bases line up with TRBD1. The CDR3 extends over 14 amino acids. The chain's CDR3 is CASSLGQGSSPLHF. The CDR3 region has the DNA TGTGCCAGCAGCTTAGGACAGGGTAGTTCACCCCTCCACTTT.

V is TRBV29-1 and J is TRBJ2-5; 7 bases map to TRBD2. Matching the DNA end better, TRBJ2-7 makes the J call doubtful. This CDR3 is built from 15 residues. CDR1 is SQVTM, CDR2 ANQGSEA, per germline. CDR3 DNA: TGCAGCGCCATCGCGGGGTCTGGACTAGGAGGCGAGCAGTACTTC. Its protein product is CSAIAGSGLGGEQYF.